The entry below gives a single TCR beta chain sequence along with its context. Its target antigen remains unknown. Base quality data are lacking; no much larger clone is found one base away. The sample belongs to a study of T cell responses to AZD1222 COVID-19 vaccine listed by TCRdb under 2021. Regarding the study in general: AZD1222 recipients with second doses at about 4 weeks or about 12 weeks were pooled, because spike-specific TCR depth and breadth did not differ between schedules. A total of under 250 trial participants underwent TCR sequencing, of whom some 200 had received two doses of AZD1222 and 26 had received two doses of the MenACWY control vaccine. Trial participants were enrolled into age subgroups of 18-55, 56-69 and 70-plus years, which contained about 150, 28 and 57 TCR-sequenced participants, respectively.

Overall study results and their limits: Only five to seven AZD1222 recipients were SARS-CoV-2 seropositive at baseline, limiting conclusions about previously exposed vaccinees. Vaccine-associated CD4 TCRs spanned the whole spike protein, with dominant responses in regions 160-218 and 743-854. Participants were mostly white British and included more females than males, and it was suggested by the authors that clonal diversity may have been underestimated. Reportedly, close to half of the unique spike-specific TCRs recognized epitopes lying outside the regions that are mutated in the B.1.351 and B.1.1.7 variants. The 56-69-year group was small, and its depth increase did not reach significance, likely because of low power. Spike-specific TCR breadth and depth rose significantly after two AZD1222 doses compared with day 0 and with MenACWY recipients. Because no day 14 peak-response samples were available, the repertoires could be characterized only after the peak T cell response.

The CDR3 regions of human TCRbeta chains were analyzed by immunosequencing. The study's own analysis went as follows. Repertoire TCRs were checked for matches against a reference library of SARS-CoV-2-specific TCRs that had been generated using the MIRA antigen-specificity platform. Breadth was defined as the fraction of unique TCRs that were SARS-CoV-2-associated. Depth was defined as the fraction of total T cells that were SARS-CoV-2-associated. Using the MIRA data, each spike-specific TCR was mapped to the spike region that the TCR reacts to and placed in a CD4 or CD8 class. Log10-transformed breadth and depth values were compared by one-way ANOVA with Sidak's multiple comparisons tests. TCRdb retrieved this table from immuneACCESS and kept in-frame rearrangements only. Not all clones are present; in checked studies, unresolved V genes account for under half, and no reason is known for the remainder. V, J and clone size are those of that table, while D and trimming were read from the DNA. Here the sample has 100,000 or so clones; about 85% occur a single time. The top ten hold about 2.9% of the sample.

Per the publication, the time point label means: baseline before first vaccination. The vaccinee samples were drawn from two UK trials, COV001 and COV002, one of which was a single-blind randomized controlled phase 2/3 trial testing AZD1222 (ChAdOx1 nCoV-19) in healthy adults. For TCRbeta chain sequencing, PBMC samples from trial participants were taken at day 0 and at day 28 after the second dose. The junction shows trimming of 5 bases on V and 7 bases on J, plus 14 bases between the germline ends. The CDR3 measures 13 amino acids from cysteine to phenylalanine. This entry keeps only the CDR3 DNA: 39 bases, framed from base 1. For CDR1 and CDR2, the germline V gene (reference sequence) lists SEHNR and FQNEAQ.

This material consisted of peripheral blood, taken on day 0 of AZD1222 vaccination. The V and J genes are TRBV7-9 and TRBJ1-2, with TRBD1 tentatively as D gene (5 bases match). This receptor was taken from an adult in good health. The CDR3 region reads CASSLGGRSGYTF. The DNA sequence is TGTGCCAGCAGCCTGGGGGGAAGGTCTGGCTACACCTTC.